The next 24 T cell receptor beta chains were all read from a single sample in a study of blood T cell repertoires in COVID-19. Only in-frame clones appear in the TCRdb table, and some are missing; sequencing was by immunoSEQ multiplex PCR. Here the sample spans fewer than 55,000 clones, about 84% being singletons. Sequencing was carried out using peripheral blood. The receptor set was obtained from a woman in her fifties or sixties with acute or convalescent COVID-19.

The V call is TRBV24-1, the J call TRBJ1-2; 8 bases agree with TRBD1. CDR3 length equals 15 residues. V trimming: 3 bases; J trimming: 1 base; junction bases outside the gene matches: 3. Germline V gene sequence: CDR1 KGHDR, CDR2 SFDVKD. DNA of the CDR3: TGTGCCACCAGTGATACCGGACAGGGTAACTATGGCTACACCTTC. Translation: CATSDTGQGNYGYTF.

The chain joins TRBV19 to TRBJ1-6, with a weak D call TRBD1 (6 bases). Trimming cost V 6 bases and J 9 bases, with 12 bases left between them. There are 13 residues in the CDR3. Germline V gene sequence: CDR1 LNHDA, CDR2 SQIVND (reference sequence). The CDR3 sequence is CASSPQGSSPLHF. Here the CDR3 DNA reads TGTGCCAGTAGCCCCCAGGGGAGTTCACCCCTCCACTTT.

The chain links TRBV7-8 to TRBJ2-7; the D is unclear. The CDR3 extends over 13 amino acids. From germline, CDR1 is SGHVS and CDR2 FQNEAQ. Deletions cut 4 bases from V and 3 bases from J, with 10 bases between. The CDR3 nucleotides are TGTGCCAGCAGCTCGTATCAGGACTACGAGCAGTACTTC. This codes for CASSSYQDYEQYF.

The CDR3 region is CASRISDSQYF. The CDR3 DNA reads as TGTGCCAGCCGAATCTCGGACTCCCAGTACTTC. The rearrangement links TRBV7-9 to TRBJ2-5; possibly TRBD2 for D (5 bases). V was shortened by 8 bases and J by 9 bases, with 13 bases between the two germline ends. The length of the CDR3 is 11 residues. The germline V gene encodes CDR1 SEHNR and CDR2 FQNEAQ (reference sequence).

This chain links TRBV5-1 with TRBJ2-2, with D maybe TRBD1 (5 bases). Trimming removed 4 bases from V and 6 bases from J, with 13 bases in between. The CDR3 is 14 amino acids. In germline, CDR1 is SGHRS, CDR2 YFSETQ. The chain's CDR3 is CASSTDSTAGELFF. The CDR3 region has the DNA TGCGCCAGCAGCACTGACAGTACAGCCGGGGAGCTGTTTTTT.

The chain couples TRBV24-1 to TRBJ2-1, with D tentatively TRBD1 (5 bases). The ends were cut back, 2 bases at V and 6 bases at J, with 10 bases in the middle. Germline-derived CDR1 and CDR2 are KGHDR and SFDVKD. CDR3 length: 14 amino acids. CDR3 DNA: TGTGCCACCAGTGATTCAGGGAAGTTCAATGAGCAGTTCTTC. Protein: CATSDSGKFNEQFF.

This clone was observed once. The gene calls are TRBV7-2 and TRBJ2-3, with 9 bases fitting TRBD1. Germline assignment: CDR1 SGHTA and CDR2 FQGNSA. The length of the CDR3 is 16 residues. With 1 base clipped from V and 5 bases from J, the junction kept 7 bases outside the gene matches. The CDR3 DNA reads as TGTGCCAGCAGCTTAGTTTTGACAGGGGGAAGAGATACGCAGTATTTT. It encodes CASSLVLTGGRDTQYF.

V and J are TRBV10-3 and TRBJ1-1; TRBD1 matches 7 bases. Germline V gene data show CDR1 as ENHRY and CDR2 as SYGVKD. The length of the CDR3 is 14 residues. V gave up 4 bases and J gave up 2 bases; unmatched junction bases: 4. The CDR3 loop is CAISAGQTNTEAFF. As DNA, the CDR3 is TGTGCCATCAGTGCGGGACAGACAAACACTGAAGCTTTCTTT.

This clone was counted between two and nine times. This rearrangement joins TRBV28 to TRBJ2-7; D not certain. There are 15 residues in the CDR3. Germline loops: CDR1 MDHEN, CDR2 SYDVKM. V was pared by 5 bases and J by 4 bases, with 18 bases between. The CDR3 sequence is CASSTTSAGSYEQYF. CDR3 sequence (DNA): TGTGCCAGCAGTACGACATCGGCAGGTTCTTACGAGCAGTACTTC. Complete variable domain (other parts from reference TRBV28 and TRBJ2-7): DVKVTQSSRYLVKRTGEKVFLECVQDMDHENMFWYRQDPGLGLRLIYFSYDVKMKEKGDIPEGYSVSREKKERFSLILESASTNQTSMYLCASSTTSAGSYEQYFGPGTRLTVT.

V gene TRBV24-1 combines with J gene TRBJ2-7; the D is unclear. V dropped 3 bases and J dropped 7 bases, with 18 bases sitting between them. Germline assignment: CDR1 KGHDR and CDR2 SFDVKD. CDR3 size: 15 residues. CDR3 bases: TGTGCCACCAGTGATCGCAGTACCGGGTTTCGGGAGCAGTACTTC. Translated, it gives CATSDRSTGFREQYF.

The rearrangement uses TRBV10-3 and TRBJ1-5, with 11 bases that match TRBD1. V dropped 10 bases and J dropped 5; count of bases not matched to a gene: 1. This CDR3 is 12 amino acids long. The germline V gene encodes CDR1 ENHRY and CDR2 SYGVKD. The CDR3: CATGQGDQPQHF. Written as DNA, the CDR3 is TGTGCCACGGGACAGGGGGATCAGCCCCAGCATTTT.

As DNA, the CDR3 is TGTGCCAGCTCTCCGGGTCGGGGCACTGAAGCTTTCTTT. Protein: CASSPGRGTEAFF. The V gene is TRBV18, the J gene TRBJ1-1; no definite D call. Between the trimmed V and J ends, which lost 6 bases and 4 bases, there was a span of 12 bases. The germline gives CDR1 KGHSH, CDR2 LQKENI. This CDR3 contains 13 residues.

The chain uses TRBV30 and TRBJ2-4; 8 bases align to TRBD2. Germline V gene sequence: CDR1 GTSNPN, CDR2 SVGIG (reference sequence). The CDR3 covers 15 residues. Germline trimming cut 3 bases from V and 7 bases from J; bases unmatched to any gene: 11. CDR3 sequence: CAWSWEGGRRNIQYF. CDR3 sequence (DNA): TGTGCCTGGAGCTGGGAGGGCGGGAGGCGGAACATTCAGTACTTC.

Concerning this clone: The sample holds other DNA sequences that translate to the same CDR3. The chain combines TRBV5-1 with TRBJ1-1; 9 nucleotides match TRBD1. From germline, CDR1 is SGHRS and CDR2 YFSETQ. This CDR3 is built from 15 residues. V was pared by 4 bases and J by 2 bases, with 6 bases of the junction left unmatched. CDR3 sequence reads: CASSPGTGKNTEAFF. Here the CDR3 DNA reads TGCGCCAGCAGCCCTGGGACAGGGAAAAACACTGAAGCTTTCTTT.

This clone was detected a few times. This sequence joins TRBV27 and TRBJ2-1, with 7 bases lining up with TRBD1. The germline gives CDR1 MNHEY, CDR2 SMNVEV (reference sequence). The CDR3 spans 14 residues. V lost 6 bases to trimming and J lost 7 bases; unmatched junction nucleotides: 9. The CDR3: CASRPTGAGNEQFF. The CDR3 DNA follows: TGTGCCAGCAGACCTACAGGGGCCGGTAATGAGCAGTTCTTC.

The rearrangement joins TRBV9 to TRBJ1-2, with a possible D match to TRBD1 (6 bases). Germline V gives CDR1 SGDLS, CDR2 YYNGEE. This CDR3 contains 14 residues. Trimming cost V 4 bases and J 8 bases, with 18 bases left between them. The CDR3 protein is CASSTSGFGGGYTF. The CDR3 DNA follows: TGTGCCAGCAGCACGAGCGGTTTTGGGGGCGGCTACACCTTC. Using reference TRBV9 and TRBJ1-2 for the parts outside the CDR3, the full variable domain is DSGVTQTPKHLITATGQRVTLRCSPRSGDLSVYWYQQSLDQGLQFLIQYYNGEERAKGNILERFSAQQFPDLHSELNLSSLELGDSALYFCASSTSGFGGGYTFGSGTRLTVV.

Here the CDR3 DNA reads TGTGCCAGCAGCTTACAGGGAGACGGTTTAGCTTTCTTT. This sequence encodes CASSLQGDGLAFF. The genes are TRBV5-4 and TRBJ1-1; a possible D gene is TRBD1 (6 bases). V dropped 2 bases and J dropped 10 bases, with 15 bases sitting between them. This CDR3 spans 13 amino acids. Germline lookup yields CDR1 SGHNT and CDR2 YYREEE (reference sequence). Drawing the rest from reference TRBV5-4 and TRBJ1-1, the complete variable domain is ETGVTQSPTHLIKTRGQQVTLRCSSQSGHNTVSWYQQALGQGPQFIFQYYREEENGRGNFPPRFSGLQFPNYSSELNVNALELDDSALYLCASSLQGDGLAFFGQGTRLTVV.

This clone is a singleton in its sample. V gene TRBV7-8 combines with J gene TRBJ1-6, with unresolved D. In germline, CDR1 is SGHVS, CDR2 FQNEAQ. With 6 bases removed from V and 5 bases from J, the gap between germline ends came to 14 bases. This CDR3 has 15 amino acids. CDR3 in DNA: TGTGCCAGCAGGAGGGTATCGGTTGATAATTCACCCCTCCACTTT. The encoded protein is CASRRVSVDNSPLHF.

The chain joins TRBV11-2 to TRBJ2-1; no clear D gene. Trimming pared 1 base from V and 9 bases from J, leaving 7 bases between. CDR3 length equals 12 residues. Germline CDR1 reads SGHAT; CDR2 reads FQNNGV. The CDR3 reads CASSLAPGEQFF. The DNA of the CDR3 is TGTGCCAGCAGCTTAGCGCCCGGTGAGCAGTTCTTC. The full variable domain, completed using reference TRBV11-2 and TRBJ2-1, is EAGVAQSPRYKIIEKRQSVAFWCNPISGHATLYWYQQILGQGPKLLIQFQNNGVVDDSQLPKDRFSAERLKGVDSTLKIQPAKLEDSAVYLCASSLAPGEQFFGPGTRLTVL.

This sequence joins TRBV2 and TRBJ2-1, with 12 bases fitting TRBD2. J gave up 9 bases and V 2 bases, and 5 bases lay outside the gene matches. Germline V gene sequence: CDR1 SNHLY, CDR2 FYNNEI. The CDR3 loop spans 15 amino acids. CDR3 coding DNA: TGTGCCAGCAGTGAAAGACTAGCGGGGGAGGTTGAGCAGTTCTTC. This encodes CASSERLAGEVEQFF.

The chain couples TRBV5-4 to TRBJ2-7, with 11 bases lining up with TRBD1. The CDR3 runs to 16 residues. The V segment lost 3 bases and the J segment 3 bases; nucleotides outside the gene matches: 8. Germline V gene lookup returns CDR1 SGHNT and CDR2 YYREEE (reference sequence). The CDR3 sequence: CASSYHKGQGVYEQYF. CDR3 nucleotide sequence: TGTGCCAGCAGCTACCATAAGGGACAGGGGGTCTACGAGCAGTACTTC.

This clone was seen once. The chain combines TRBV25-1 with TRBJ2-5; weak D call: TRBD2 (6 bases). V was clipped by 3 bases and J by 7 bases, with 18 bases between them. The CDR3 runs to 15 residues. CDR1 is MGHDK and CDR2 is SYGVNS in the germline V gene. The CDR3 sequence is CASSDYGSVGGTQYF. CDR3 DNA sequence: TGTGCCAGCAGTGATTACGGGAGTGTTGGTGGGACCCAGTACTTC.

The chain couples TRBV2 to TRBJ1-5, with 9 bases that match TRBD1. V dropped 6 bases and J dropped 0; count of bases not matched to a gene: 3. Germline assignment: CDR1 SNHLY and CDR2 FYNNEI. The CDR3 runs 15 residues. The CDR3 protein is CASRGQGISNQPQHF. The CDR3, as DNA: TGTGCCAGCAGGGGACAGGGAATTAGCAATCAGCCCCAGCATTTT. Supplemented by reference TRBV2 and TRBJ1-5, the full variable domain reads EPEVTQTPSHQVTQMGQEVILRCVPISNHLYFYWYRQILGQKVEFLVSFYNNEISEKSEIFDDQFSVERPDGSNFTLKIRSTKLEDSAMYFCASRGQGISNQPQHFGDGTRLSIL.

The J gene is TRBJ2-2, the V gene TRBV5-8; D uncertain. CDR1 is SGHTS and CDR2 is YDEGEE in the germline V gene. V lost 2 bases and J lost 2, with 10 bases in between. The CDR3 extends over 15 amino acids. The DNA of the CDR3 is TGTGCCAGCAGCTTCCTTCAGTCAAACACCGGGGAGCTGTTTTTT. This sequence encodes CASSFLQSNTGELFF.